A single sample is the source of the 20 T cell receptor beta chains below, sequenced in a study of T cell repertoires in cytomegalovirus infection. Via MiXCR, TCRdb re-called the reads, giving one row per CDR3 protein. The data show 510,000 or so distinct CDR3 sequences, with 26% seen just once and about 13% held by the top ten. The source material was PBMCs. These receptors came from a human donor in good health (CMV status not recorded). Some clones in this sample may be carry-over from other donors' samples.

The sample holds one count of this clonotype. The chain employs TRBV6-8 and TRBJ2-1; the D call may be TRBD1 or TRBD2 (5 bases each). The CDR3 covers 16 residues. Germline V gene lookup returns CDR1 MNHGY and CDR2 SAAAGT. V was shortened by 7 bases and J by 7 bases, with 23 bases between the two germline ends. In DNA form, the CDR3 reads TGTGCCAGCAAAAGGGGACGTATTACCGTGGTGAATGAGCAGTTCTTC. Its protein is CASKRGRITVVNEQFF.

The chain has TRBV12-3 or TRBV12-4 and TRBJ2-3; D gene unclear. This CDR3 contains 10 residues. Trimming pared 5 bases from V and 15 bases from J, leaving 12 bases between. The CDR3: CASSLGPGYF. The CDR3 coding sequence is TGTGCCAGCAGTCTCGGTCCGGGCTATTTT.

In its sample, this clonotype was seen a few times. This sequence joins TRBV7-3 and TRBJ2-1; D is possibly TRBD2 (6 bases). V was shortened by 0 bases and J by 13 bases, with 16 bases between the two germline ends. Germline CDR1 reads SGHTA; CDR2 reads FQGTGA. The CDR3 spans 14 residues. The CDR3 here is CASSLTAYGSPQFF. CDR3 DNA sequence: TGTGCCAGCAGCTTAACGGCATACGGGAGCCCTCAGTTCTTC.

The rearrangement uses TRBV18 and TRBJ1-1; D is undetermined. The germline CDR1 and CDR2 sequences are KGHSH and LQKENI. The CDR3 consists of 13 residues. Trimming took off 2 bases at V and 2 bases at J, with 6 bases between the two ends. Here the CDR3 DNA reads TGTGCCAGCTCACCAATCTCTAACACTGAAGCTTTCTTT. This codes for CASSPISNTEAFF.

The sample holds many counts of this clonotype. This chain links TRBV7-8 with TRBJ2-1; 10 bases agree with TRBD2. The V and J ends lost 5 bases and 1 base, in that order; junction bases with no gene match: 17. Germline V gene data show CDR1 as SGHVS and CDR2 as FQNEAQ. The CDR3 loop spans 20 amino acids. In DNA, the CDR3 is TGTGCCAGCAGCAGGGGGTTGGGTCTAGCGGGAGAAGGGTCCTACAATGAGCAGTTCTTC. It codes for CASSRGLGLAGEGSYNEQFF.

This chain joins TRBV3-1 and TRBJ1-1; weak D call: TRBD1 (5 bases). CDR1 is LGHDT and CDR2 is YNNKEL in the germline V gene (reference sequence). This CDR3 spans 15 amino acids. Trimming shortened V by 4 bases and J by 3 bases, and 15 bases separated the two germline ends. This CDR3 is CASSRPDTGDTEAFF. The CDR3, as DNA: TGTGCCAGCAGCCGCCCGGACACGGGGGACACTGAAGCTTTCTTT.

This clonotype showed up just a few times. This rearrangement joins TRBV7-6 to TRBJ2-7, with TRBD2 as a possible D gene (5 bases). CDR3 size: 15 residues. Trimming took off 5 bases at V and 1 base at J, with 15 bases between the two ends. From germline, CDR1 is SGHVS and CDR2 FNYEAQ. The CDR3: CASSPLRGKSYEQYV. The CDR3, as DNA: TGTGCCAGCAGCCCCCTTCGAGGGAAGTCCTACGAGCAGTACGTC.

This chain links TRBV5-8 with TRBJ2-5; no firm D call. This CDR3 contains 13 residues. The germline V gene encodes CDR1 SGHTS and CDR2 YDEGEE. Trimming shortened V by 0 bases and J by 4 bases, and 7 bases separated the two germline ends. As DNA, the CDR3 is TGTGCCAGCAGCTTGGCAGCCGTAGAGACCCAGTACTTC. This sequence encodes CASSLAAVETQYF. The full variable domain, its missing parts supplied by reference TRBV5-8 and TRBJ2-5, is EAGVTQSPTHLIKTRGQQATLRCSPISGHTSVYWYQQALGLGLQFLLWYDEGEERNRGNFPPRFSGRQFPNYSSELNVNALELEDSALYLCASSLAAVETQYFGPGTRLLVL.

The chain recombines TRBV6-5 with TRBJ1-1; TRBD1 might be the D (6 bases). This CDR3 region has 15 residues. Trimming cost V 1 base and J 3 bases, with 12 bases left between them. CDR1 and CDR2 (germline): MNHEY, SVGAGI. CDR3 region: CASSYWNRVDTEAFF. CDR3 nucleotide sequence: TGTGCCAGCAGTTACTGGAACAGGGTCGACACTGAAGCTTTCTTT.

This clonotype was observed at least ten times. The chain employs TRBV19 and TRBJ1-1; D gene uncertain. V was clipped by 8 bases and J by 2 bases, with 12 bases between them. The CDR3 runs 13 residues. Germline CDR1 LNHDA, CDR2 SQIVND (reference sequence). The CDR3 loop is CASEPRENTEAFF. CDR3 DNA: TGTGCCAGTGAACCAAGAGAAAACACTGAAGCTTTCTTT.

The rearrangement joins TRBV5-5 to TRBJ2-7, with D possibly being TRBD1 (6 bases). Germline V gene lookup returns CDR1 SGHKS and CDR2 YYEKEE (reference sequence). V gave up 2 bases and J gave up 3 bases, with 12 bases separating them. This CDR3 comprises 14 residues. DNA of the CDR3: TGTGCCAGCAGCTTCAACAGGGTAAACTACGAGCAGTACGTC. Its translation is CASSFNRVNYEQYV.

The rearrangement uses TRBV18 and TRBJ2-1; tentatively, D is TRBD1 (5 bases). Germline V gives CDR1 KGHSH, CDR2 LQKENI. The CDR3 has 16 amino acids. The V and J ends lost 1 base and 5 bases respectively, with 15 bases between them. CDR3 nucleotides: TGTGCCAGCTCACCACGGGGCCTCCGGAATAACAATGAGCAGTTCTTC. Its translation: CASSPRGLRNNNEQFF.

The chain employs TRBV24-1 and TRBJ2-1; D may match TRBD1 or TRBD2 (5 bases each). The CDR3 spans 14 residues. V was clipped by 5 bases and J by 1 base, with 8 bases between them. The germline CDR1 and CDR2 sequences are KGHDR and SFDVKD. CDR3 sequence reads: CATSGGWSYNEQFF. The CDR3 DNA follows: TGTGCCACCAGTGGGGGGTGGTCCTACAATGAGCAGTTCTTC.

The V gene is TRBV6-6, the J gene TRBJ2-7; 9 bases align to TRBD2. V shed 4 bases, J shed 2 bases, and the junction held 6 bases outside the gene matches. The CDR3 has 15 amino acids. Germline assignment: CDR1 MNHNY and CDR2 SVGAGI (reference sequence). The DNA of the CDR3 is TGTGCCAGCAGTTCCGGACTAGCGCGTACCTACGAGCAGTACTTC. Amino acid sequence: CASSSGLARTYEQYF.

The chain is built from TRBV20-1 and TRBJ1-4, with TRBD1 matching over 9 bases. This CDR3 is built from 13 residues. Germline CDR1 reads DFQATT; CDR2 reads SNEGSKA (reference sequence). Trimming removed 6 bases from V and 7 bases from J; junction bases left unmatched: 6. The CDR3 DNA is TGCAGTGCCAAGGGACAGGGAATTGAAAAACTGTTTTTT. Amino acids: CSAKGQGIEKLFF.

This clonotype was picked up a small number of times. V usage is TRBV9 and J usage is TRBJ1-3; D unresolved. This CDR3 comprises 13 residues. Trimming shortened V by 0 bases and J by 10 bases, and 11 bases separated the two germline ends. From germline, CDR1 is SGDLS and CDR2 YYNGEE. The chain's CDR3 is CASSVEGMRTIYF. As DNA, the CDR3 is TGTGCCAGCAGCGTAGAAGGGATGAGGACCATATATTTT.

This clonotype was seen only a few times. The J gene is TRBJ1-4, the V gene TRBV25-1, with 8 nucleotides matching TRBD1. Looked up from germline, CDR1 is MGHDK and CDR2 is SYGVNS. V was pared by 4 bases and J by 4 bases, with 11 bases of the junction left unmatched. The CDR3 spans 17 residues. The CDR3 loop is CASSGPTGRGLNEKLFF. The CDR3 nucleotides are TGTGCCAGCAGTGGCCCAACGGGCAGGGGGCTTAATGAAAAACTGTTTTTT.

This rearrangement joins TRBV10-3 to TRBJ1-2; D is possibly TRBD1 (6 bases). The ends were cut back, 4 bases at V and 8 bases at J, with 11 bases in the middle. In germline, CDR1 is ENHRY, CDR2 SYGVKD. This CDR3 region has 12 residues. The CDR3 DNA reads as TGTGCCATCAGTGCCGAGGGGGACGGCTACACCTTC. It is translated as CAISAEGDGYTF.

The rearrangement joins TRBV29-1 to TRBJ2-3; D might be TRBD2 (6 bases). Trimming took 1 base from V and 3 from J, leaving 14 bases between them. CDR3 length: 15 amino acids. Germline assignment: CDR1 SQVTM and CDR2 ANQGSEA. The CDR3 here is CSVEGGGGWTDTQYF. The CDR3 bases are TGCAGCGTTGAAGGAGGTGGAGGGTGGACAGATACGCAGTATTTT.

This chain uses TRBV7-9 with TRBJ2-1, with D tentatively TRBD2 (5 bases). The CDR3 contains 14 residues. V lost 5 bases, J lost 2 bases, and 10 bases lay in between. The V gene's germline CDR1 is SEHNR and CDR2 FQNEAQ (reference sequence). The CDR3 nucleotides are TGTGCCAGCAGCCCCGAGGGTACCTACAATGAGCAGTTCTTC. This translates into CASSPEGTYNEQFF.